One and the same sample provided the 3 T cell receptor beta chains below, sequenced in a study of T cell repertoires in cytomegalovirus infection (dated by TCRdb to the late 2010s). The treatment or condition label of this sample denotes: in vitro stimulation with specific CMV peptide epitopes to enrich CMV-specific T cells. What these receptors recognize is not known. The sequencer listed for this sample is Illumina HiSeq 1500. TCRdb took the public reads, trimmed them with fastp at Q25, ran MiXCR for clone calling and kept in-frame beta chains. Here each entry gathers all rows of one CDR3 protein and keeps the most common genes and DNA. The sample table records 100,000 or so distinct CDR3 sequences; roughly 29% of these occur just once. Jointly, the top ten make up about 72% of the sample. The starting material was CD8+ T cells from cultured PBMCs, obtained from culture after CMV antigen stimulation. These TCRs come from a human donor in good health (CMV status not recorded). Some clones in this sample may be carry-over from other donors' samples.

This clonotype was found many times. The chain combines TRBV28 with TRBJ1-1, with D possibly matching TRBD1 (5 bases). Between the trimmed V and J ends, which lost 1 base and 1 base, there was a span of 13 bases. The CDR3 totals 16 residues. Germline lookup yields CDR1 MDHEN and CDR2 SYDVKM. The CDR3 here is CASSLSLRTSNTEAFF. CDR3 nucleotide sequence: TGTGCCAGCAGTTTATCTCTACGGACATCGAACACTGAAGCTTTCTTT.

The chain employs TRBV11-2 and TRBJ2-7; 8 nucleotides match TRBD1. Germline CDR1 SGHAT, CDR2 FQNNGV. This CDR3 spans 12 amino acids. Trimming at V came to 5 bases and at J to 7 bases, leaving 4 bases not matched to a gene. The CDR3 DNA reads TGTGCCAGCAGCCCGCAGGGGGCTGAGCAGTACTTC. As protein: CASSPQGAEQYF.

J is TRBJ2-1 and V is TRBV11-3; tentatively, D is TRBD1 (6 bases). V dropped 5 bases and J dropped 1 base, with 15 bases sitting between them. Germline CDR1 is SGHNT and CDR2 is YENEEA. This CDR3 spans 16 amino acids. DNA for the CDR3: TGTGCCAGCAGCCCTGACGGGACAAATTCCTACAATGAGCAGTTCTTC. It encodes CASSPDGTNSYNEQFF.